This entry describes one T cell receptor (beta chain). What it recognizes is unknown. TCRdb keeps only in-frame clones here, not all; method: immunoSEQ multiplex PCR. Among some 32,000 clones listed, over 75% were seen once. The data were taken from a study of T cells in narcolepsy. Study summary: Patients with NT1 or NT2 and healthy control donors were enrolled. General study points: Autoreactive HCRT-specific and TRIB2-specific clonotypes were marked in same-patient CSF-versus-blood CD4+ comparisons.

CDR3 size: 15 residues. Trimming stripped 4 bases from V and 4 bases from J, with 14 bases between. Germline loops: CDR1 SGHAT, CDR2 FQNNGV. The TCR comes from a human donor with narcolepsy. V usage is TRBV11-2 and J usage is TRBJ2-1; perhaps TRBD2 as D (5 bases). The specimen was CD45RA- memory CD4+ T cells from PBMCs. CDR3 DNA sequence: TGTGCCAGCAGCTCCGGGGATCGGCAATACAATGAGCAGTTCTTC. It is translated as CASSSGDRQYNEQFF.